This TCR beta chain was retrieved from a study of T cells in tuberculosis. Study details: T cells were selected with CD1B tetramers loaded with glucose monomycolate.

Chain pairing is unknown; alpha and beta were sequenced separately. Clones were read by immunoSEQ multiplex PCR, and TCRdb kept only the in-frame ones, dropping some. The repertoire holds about 59,000 clones, with around 81% as singletons. Study results and caveats: Some low-affinity tetramer-binding T cells may be absent from this sample.

After thawing and overnight rest, PBMC were stained with GMM-loaded CD1B tetramer, viability dye and anti-CD3 for sorting. C32 glucose monomycolate from Rhodococcus equi was loaded onto the CD1B tetramers. Each donor contributed roughly 100,000 sorted tetramer-negative cells. V trimming: 0 bases; J trimming: 2 bases; junction bases outside the gene matches: 4. The CDR3 extends over 16 amino acids. Germline V gives CDR1 SGDLS, CDR2 YYNGEE. The chain recombines TRBV9 with TRBJ2-2; TRBD1 aligns across 7 bases. Sequencing input: CD1b-GMM tetramer-negative cells sorted from PBMCs. The source is an adult woman with latent tuberculosis. CDR3 nucleotides: TGTGCCAGCAGCGTAGCGGCAGGGGGAAACACCGGGGAGCTGTTTTTT. Protein product: CASSVAAGGNTGELFF.